This TCR beta chain was recovered during a study of T cells in Graves' hyperthyroidism and ophthalmopathy. Study context: Peripheral blood samples were taken at initial diagnosis, prior to any treatment.

The table lists this clonotype with many counts. What was amplified from RNA transcripts were TCR beta CDR3 regions. In the first-round RT-PCR of the TCR CDR3, the HTBI primer set was used. TCRdb re-called the multiplex PCR reads through MiXCR, storing one row per CDR3 protein. The sample lists about 340,000 distinct CDR3 sequences; 21% were seen once. CDR3 length: 13 amino acids. The germline V gene has CDR1 DFQATT and CDR2 SNEGSKA (reference sequence). Trimming took 3 bases from V and 9 from J, leaving 15 bases between them. The sequence was collected from a woman between 50 and 59 years old with Graves' hyperthyroidism. The sequenced material came from blood. The chain links TRBV20-1 to TRBJ2-1; D uncertain. The chain's CDR3 is CSASLAPLPEQFF. CDR3 nucleotides: TGCAGTGCTAGTCTGGCACCCCTCCCTGAGCAGTTCTTC.